The sequence of this T cell receptor (beta chain) was determined in a study of radiotherapy plus CTLA-4 blockade in lung cancer. The data were produced by immunoSEQ multiplex PCR, yet TCRdb's version contains in-frame clones alone and is incomplete. The table records 30,000 to 40,000 clones, roughly 85% of them present only once. Remarks on this clone: Antigen unknown.

The CDR3 extends over 14 amino acids. Per germline, CDR1 SGDLS and CDR2 YYNGEE. V was pared by 2 bases and J by 2 bases, with 11 bases between. Focal radiation plus CTLA-4 blockade with ipilimumab was given to patients with chemo-refractory metastatic non-small-cell lung cancer. Whole-study findings and limits: Together with interferon-beta, which increased in serum after radiation, early dynamic changes in blood T cell clones were reportedly the best predictors of response.

The TCR originated in a human donor with non-small cell lung cancer who had stable disease on radiotherapy plus ipilimumab. Sequenced here: peripheral blood, sampled from a patient treated with radiotherapy plus ipilimumab. V gene TRBV9 combines with J gene TRBJ2-7; tentatively, D is TRBD2 (5 bases). DNA of the CDR3: TGTGCCAGCAGCGTGGAAGGGAGTGCCTACGAGCAGTACTTC. Protein sequence: CASSVEGSAYEQYF.